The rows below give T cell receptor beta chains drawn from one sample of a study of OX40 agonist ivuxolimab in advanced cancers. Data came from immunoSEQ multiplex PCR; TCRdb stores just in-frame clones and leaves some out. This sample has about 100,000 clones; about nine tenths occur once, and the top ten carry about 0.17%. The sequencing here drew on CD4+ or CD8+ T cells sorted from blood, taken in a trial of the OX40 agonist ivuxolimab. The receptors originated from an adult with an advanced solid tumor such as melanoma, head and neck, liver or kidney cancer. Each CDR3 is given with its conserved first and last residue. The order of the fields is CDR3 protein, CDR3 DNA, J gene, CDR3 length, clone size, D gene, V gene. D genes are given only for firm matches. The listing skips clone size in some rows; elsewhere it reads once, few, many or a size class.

CASSPSGRTVRYEQYF | TGTGCCAGCTCACCAAGCGGGCGGACAGTCAGGTACGAGCAGTACTTC | TRBJ2-7 | 16 | - | - | TRBV18
CASSLVTVGYGYTF | TGTGCCAGCAGCTTAGTGACAGTTGGCTATGGCTACACCTTC | TRBJ1-2 | 14 | - | - | TRBV7-9
CAWREGQGSYGYTF | TGTGCCTGGAGAGAAGGACAGGGGTCTTATGGCTACACCTTC | TRBJ1-2 | 14 | - | TRBD1 | TRBV30
CASSWTGDRSPLHF | TGTGCCAGCAGCTGGACAGGGGACCGTTCACCCCTCCACTTT | TRBJ1-6 | 14 | - | TRBD1 | TRBV27
CASSLASRGLGETQYF | TGTGCCAGCAGCTTAGCTTCCAGGGGGCTTGGGGAGACCCAGTACTTC | TRBJ2-5 | 16 | - | TRBD1 | TRBV7-9
CASSVGSGNTIYF | TGCGCCAGCAGTGTAGGATCTGGAAACACCATATATTTT | TRBJ1-3 | 13 | - | - | TRBV10-1
CASSQDRFRDEAFF | TGCGCCAGCAGCCAAGATCGGTTCAGGGATGAAGCTTTCTTT | TRBJ1-1 | 14 | - | - | TRBV4-1
CASSFPNSNEQFF | TGTGCCAGCAGCTTCCCGAATTCTAATGAGCAGTTCTTC | TRBJ2-1 | 13 | - | - | TRBV11-3
CASITVNTEAFF | TGTGCCAGTATCACAGTGAACACTGAAGCTTTCTTT | TRBJ1-1 | 12 | - | - | TRBV19
CASGQFGRVYEQFF | TGTGCCAGCGGTCAATTCGGCAGGGTCTATGAGCAGTTCTTC | TRBJ2-1 | 14 | once | - | TRBV6-1
CASSYSVGEQFF | TGTGCCAGCAGTTACTCGGTTGGTGAGCAGTTCTTC | TRBJ2-1 | 12 | once | - | TRBV6-6
CASSREGLNQPQHF | TGTGCCAGTAGTCGGGAAGGGCTCAATCAGCCCCAGCATTTT | TRBJ1-5 | 14 | - | - | TRBV19
CASSYSGGTANTEQFF | TGTGCCAGCAGTTACTCGGGAGGGACGGCAAACACTGAGCAGTTCTTC | TRBJ2-1 | 16 | - | TRBD2 | TRBV6-6
CASSFGGPNSPLHF | TGTGCCAGCAGTTTTGGTGGTCCCAATTCACCCCTCCACTTT | TRBJ1-6 | 14 | - | - | TRBV27
CASSLDRPKGDTQYF | TGTGCCAGCAGCTTGGACAGGCCAAAAGGCGATACGCAGTATTTT | TRBJ2-3 | 15 | - | - | TRBV5-4
CASKPALNTEAFF | TGTGCCAGTAAGCCCGCCCTGAACACTGAAGCTTTCTTT | TRBJ1-1 | 13 | once | - | TRBV19
CASSYVLAGGELFF | TGTGCCAGCAGTTACGTGCTAGCGGGCGGGGAGCTGTTTTTT | TRBJ2-2 | 14 | once | TRBD2 | TRBV6-5
CASRAGVHGYTF | TGCGCCAGCAGGGCAGGGGTCCATGGCTACACCTTC | TRBJ1-2 | 12 | - | - | TRBV10-2
CASSPLDGTGVVGYTF | TGTGCCAGCTCACCACTGGATGGGACAGGAGTTGTTGGCTACACCTTC | TRBJ1-2 | 16 | - | TRBD1 | TRBV18
CASSNRAGGSGNTIYF | TGTGCCAGTAGTAATCGGGCTGGGGGCTCTGGAAACACCATATATTTT | TRBJ1-3 | 16 | - | - | TRBV19
CASSERKPGQGGTGELFF | TGTGCCAGCAGTGAAAGGAAACCGGGACAGGGTGGGACCGGGGAGCTGTTTTTT | TRBJ2-2 | 18 | - | TRBD1 | TRBV6-1
CASSQAVYNSPLHF | TGTGCCAGCAGCCAAGCGGTATATAATTCACCCCTCCACTTT | TRBJ1-6 | 14 | - | - | TRBV14
CAWGSSYEQYF | TGTGCCTGGGGGAGCTCCTACGAGCAGTACTTC | TRBJ2-7 | 11 | - | - | TRBV30
CASTKRTSGSIEQFF | TGTGCCAGCACCAAACGGACTAGCGGGAGTATTGAGCAGTTCTTC | TRBJ2-1 | 15 | - | TRBD2 | TRBV5-4
CASSPSWGTDTQYF | TGTGCCAGCTCACCCTCGTGGGGGACAGATACGCAGTATTTT | TRBJ2-3 | 14 | - | - | TRBV18
CASSTNRERTGANVLTF | TGTGCCAGCAGTACCAACAGGGAACGAACTGGGGCCAACGTCCTGACTTTC | TRBJ2-6 | 17 | once | - | TRBV27
CASSQDSGTGSGNTIYF | TGCGCCAGCAGCCAAGACTCTGGGACAGGCTCTGGAAACACCATATATTTT | TRBJ1-3 | 17 | few | TRBD1 | TRBV4-1
CASSLQGAPNEKLFF | TGTGCCAGCAGCTTGCAGGGGGCACCTAATGAAAAACTGTTTTTT | TRBJ1-4 | 15 | - | TRBD1 | TRBV5-8
CASKTWAGTYEQYF | TGCGCCAGCAAAACTTGGGCAGGAACCTACGAGCAGTACTTC | TRBJ2-7 | 14 | - | - | TRBV5-1
CSVPGQEETQYF | TGCAGCGTTCCCGGACAGGAAGAGACCCAGTACTTC | TRBJ2-5 | 12 | few | TRBD1 | TRBV29-1
CASSLERQETQYF | TGTGCCAGCAGCTTAGAACGCCAAGAGACCCAGTACTTC | TRBJ2-5 | 13 | - | - | TRBV11-2
CASSLAGLWEYGYTF | TGTGCCAGCAGCTTGGCCGGGCTGTGGGAGTATGGCTACACCTTC | TRBJ1-2 | 15 | - | - | TRBV5-8
CASRPTGASYEQYF | TGTGCCAGCAGACCGACAGGGGCCTCCTACGAGCAGTACTTC | TRBJ2-7 | 14 | - | TRBD1 | TRBV6-5
CASSLNRGGYEQYF | TGCGCCAGCAGCTTAAATAGGGGCGGCTACGAGCAGTACTTC | TRBJ2-7 | 14 | - | - | TRBV5-1
CASSSLAGAPGELFF | TGTGCCAGTAGTAGTCTAGCGGGAGCCCCCGGGGAGCTGTTTTTT | TRBJ2-2 | 15 | - | TRBD2 | TRBV19
CASSYAGQGSEQYF | TGTGCCAGCAGTTACGCGGGACAGGGAAGCGAGCAGTACTTC | TRBJ2-7 | 14 | - | TRBD1 | TRBV6-6
CASSLGFTVTQETQYF | TGTGCCAGCAGCTTAGGATTCACGGTGACCCAAGAGACCCAGTACTTC | TRBJ2-5 | 16 | - | - | TRBV7-8
CASRVGEMTEAFF | TGTGCCAGCAGGGTTGGAGAGATGACTGAAGCTTTCTTT | TRBJ1-1 | 13 | once | - | TRBV6-6
CASTLVFGNQPQHF | TGTGCCAGCACACTTGTCTTCGGCAATCAGCCCCAGCATTTT | TRBJ1-5 | 14 | - | - | TRBV19
CASSSRWTSGAEQYF | TGCGCCAGCAGCTCCCGATGGACTAGCGGGGCCGAGCAGTACTTC | TRBJ2-7 | 15 | - | TRBD2 | TRBV5-1
CASQPTGLYSNQPQHF | TGTGCCAGTCAACCGACAGGCTTATATAGCAATCAGCCCCAGCATTTT | TRBJ1-5 | 16 | - | - | TRBV27
CASSEALGQGLRTIYF | TGTGCCAGCAGTGAAGCGCTTGGACAGGGGCTAAGGACCATATATTTT | TRBJ1-3 | 16 | - | TRBD1 | TRBV2
CATSRDLGAASTDTQYF | TGTGCCACCAGCAGAGATCTAGGAGCGGCTAGCACAGATACGCAGTATTTT | TRBJ2-3 | 17 | - | - | TRBV15